This TCR beta chain comes out of a study of identical twins. Points from the study as a whole: Out-of-frame beta sequences exhibited a weaker degree of excess twin sharing.

This clonotype appeared a few times. Antigen specificity is unknown. This CDR3 comprises 16 residues. The V end was cut by 0 bases, the J end by 1 base, with 11 bases between. The germline CDR1 and CDR2 sequences are SGHRS and YFSETQ. Template switching introduced a universal primer site, and the cDNA bore unique molecular identifiers. In TCRdb, the 5' RACE reads were re-called with MiXCR into one record per CDR3 protein. In the table there are more than 400,000 distinct CDR3 sequences, approximately 14% of which are singletons. These data were also filed under a second study, of yellow fever vaccine responses in identical twins. That study adds: Each twin's T cell response to the vaccine was reported to look partly convergent and partly personalized.

Sequenced: CD4+ T cells sorted from blood. This receptor was identified in a woman between 18 and 30 years old in good health. This chain connects TRBV5-1 to TRBJ2-4; TRBD2 might be the D (6 bases). The CDR3 sequence is CASSLGGGTAKNIQYF. DNA of the CDR3: TGCGCCAGCAGCTTGGGGGGCGGGACCGCCAAAAACATTCAGTACTTC.